This entry features one TCR beta chain sequence. Original data processing: It was from reference gene primer amplification that nucleated cell counts were estimated. Clones were read by immunoSEQ multiplex PCR, and TCRdb kept only the in-frame ones, dropping some. That table furnishes V, J and clone size, whereas the DNA furnished D and trimming. Altogether roughly 250,000 clones are present, about 76% being singletons, with the ten largest covering just under 3%. These data come from a study of blood T cell repertoires in COVID-19. Looking at the study overall: The study drew acute and convalescent COVID-19 samples from the United States, Italy and Spain. T cells, B-cell-depleted T cells, or PBMCs provided the cDNA or gDNA that served as material.

Germline V gene data show CDR1 as SGHAT and CDR2 as FQNNGV. This CDR3 spans 13 amino acids. V was pared by 5 bases and J by 5 bases, with 13 bases between. The sample consisted of peripheral blood. V and J are TRBV11-2 and TRBJ2-7, with D possibly matching TRBD2 (5 bases). The receptor was isolated from a woman aged 60-75 years with active or convalescent COVID-19. CDR3 loop: CASSLPPGNEQYF. The CDR3 DNA reads TGTGCCAGCAGCCTACCCCCGGGGAACGAGCAGTACTTC.